These 25 T cell receptor beta chains share one sample of origin, sequenced in a study of cytomegalovirus exposure and HLA in healthy donors. The PCR contained 60 Vbeta and 13 Jbeta primers. Clones were sequenced by immunoSEQ multiplex PCR, and TCRdb holds only the in-frame ones, with some missing. Of 200,000 to 250,000 clones listed, approximately 80% were seen once; the top ten hold over 0.65%. The source material was PBMCs. The receptors stem from a boy aged 2 to 10 in good health and CMV-seronegative.

The chain joins TRBV5-5 to TRBJ1-1; D gene unclear. V shed 1 base and J shed 8 bases, with 9 bases lying between them. Per the germline V gene, CDR1 is SGHKS and CDR2 is YYEKEE (reference sequence). CDR3 size: 12 residues. CDR3 coding DNA: TGTGCCAGCAGCTTGAATGGCATGGAAGCTTTCTTT. Its protein is CASSLNGMEAFF.

J is TRBJ2-7 and V is TRBV27, with 9 bases lining up with TRBD1. Germline trimming cut 4 bases from V and 3 bases from J; bases unmatched to any gene: 7. Germline V CDR1 and CDR2: MNHEY, SMNVEV (reference sequence). The length of the CDR3 is 15 residues. In DNA form, the CDR3 reads TGTGCCAGCAGTTCAGGACAGGGGATGAGCTACGAGCAGTACTTC. Its translation: CASSSGQGMSYEQYF.

The V and J genes are TRBV27 and TRBJ1-2, with TRBD1 matching 7 bases. This CDR3 contains 16 residues. Per the germline V gene, CDR1 is MNHEY and CDR2 is SMNVEV (reference sequence). J lost 6 bases, V lost 1 base, and 11 bases had no gene match. The CDR3 bases are TGTGCCAGCAGTTTATTCGGGAACAGGGGCTCGGATGGCTACACCTTC. Protein sequence: CASSLFGNRGSDGYTF.

The chain carries TRBV13 and TRBJ2-7; possibly TRBD1 for D (6 bases). Deletions cut 5 bases from V and 3 bases from J, with 11 bases between. Looked up from germline, CDR1 is PRHDT and CDR2 is FYEKMQ (reference sequence). The CDR3 sequence is 13 residues long. CDR3 residues: CASSRGRGYEQYF. The DNA for the CDR3 is TGTGCCAGCAGCAGGGGCAGGGGCTACGAGCAGTACTTC. Full variable domain (rest looked up from reference TRBV13 and TRBJ2-7): AAGVIQSPRHLIKEKRETATLKCYPIPRHDTVYWYQQGPGQDPQFLISFYEKMQSDKGSIPDRFSAQQFSDYHSELNMSSLELGDSALYFCASSRGRGYEQYFGPGTRLTVT.

The chain links TRBV19 to TRBJ2-1, with a possible D match to TRBD1 (6 bases). Deletions cut 5 bases from V and 6 bases from J, with 14 bases between. The CDR3 covers 14 residues. The V gene's germline CDR1 is LNHDA and CDR2 SQIVND (reference sequence). CDR3: CASSPSQGFNEQFF. The CDR3 DNA sequence: TGTGCCAGTAGTCCATCCCAGGGGTTCAATGAGCAGTTCTTC.

The V and J genes are TRBV10-3 and TRBJ2-7; 9 positions match TRBD1. V was clipped by 10 bases and J by 5 bases; unmatched bases: 9. The germline V gene has CDR1 ENHRY and CDR2 SYGVKD. The CDR3 has 13 residues. Written as DNA, the CDR3 is TGTGCCACCGGGACAGGGAAGACGCACGAGCAGTACTTC. Protein: CATGTGKTHEQYF.

In its sample, this clone was seen a few times. The chain uses TRBV30 and TRBJ1-1; the D gene is possibly TRBD1 (5 bases). CDR1 is GTSNPN and CDR2 is SVGIG in the germline V gene (reference sequence). The CDR3 contains 13 residues. Trimming took off 5 bases at V and 5 bases at J, with 15 bases between the two ends. The DNA of the CDR3 is TGTGCCTGGGGGCGGGGGTTGCGGACTGAAGCTTTCTTT. Its translation is CAWGRGLRTEAFF. Full variable domain (outside the CDR3, taken from reference TRBV30 and TRBJ1-1): SQTIHQWPATLVQPVGSPLSLECTVEGTSNPNLYWYRQAAGRGLQLLFYSVGIGQISSEVPQNLSASRPQDRQFILSSKKLLLSDSGFYLCAWGRGLRTEAFFGQGTRLTVV.

This clone was detected a few times. The V and J genes are TRBV6-1 and TRBJ1-1; 9 bases agree with TRBD1. Per the germline V gene, CDR1 is MNHNS and CDR2 is SASEGT. The CDR3 is 14 amino acids. Trimming removed 8 bases from V and 3 bases from J; junction bases left unmatched: 7. The CDR3 reads CASQWTGEDTEAFF. The CDR3 coding sequence is TGTGCCAGCCAATGGACAGGGGAGGACACTGAAGCTTTCTTT.

The V call is TRBV14, the J call TRBJ1-4; D is undetermined. The germline CDR1 and CDR2 sequences are SGHDN and FVKESK. The CDR3 length is 14 residues. Trimming took 1 base from V and 8 from J, leaving 11 bases between them. CDR3 bases: TGTGCCAGCAGCCAAGCATGGGAGGGCGAAAAACTGTTTTTT. Translation gives CASSQAWEGEKLFF.

This clone showed up just a few times. The chain joins TRBV27 to TRBJ2-7, with 7 positions matching TRBD1. The CDR3 is 13 residues long. Germline-derived CDR1 and CDR2 are MNHEY and SMNVEV (reference sequence). J gave up 3 bases and V 8 bases, and 7 bases lay outside the gene matches. The CDR3 here is CASCFDRVYEQYF. In DNA, the CDR3 is TGTGCCAGCTGCTTCGACAGGGTCTACGAGCAGTACTTC.

The chain links TRBV5-6 to TRBJ2-5; D might be TRBD2 (5 bases). The CDR3 spans 14 residues. The V end was cut by 4 bases, the J end by 0 bases, with 10 bases between. Looked up from germline, CDR1 is SGHDT and CDR2 is YYEEEE. CDR3 nucleotide sequence: TGTGCCAGCAGCCGACCGGGGTACCAAGAGACCCAGTACTTC. Translation gives CASSRPGYQETQYF. Full variable domain (missing parts from reference TRBV5-6 and TRBJ2-5): DAGVTQSPTHLIKTRGQQVTLRCSPKSGHDTVSWYQQALGQGPQFIFQYYEEEERQRGNFPDRFSGHQFPNYSSELNVNALLLGDSALYLCASSRPGYQETQYFGPGTRLLVL.

The chain carries TRBV5-5 and TRBJ2-3; 10 bases are shared with TRBD2. This CDR3 contains 15 residues. J gave up 4 bases and V 2 bases, and 4 bases lay outside the gene matches. Germline CDR1 reads SGHKS; CDR2 reads YYEKEE (reference sequence). CDR3 region: CASSFGTSDADTQYF. CDR3 nucleotide sequence: TGTGCCAGCAGCTTTGGGACTAGCGACGCAGATACGCAGTATTTT.

Regarding this clone: At one end the junction does not follow the germline gene, possibly because of a read error. The chain employs TRBV13 and TRBJ2-1, with TRBD2 matching over 11 bases. Germline lookup yields CDR1 PRHDT and CDR2 FYEKMQ (reference sequence). The CDR3 runs to 15 residues. The chain's CDR3 is CANSLRLAGMNEQFF. CDR3 DNA: TGTGCCAACAGCCTCAGACTAGCGGGAATGAATGAGCAGTTCTTC.

J is TRBJ2-7 and V is TRBV28; D remains unclear. CDR1 and CDR2 from the germline V gene are MDHEN and SYDVKM. This CDR3 spans 15 amino acids. Trimming shortened V by 7 bases and J by 0 bases, and 16 bases separated the two germline ends. DNA of the CDR3: TGTGCCAGCACCCTCTCCGAACAGACCTCCTACGAGCAGTACTTC. It specifies CASTLSEQTSYEQYF. Combining the CDR3 with reference TRBV28 and TRBJ2-7 gives the whole variable domain DVKVTQSSRYLVKRTGEKVFLECVQDMDHENMFWYRQDPGLGLRLIYFSYDVKMKEKGDIPEGYSVSREKKERFSLILESASTNQTSMYLCASTLSEQTSYEQYFGPGTRLTVT.

The CDR3 region has the DNA TGTGCCAGCAGTTCCGGGACTAGCGGGAAAGAGACCCAGTACTTC. Protein: CASSSGTSGKETQYF. This chain links TRBV27 with TRBJ2-5; 13 bases are shared with TRBD2. The V and J ends lost 4 bases and 3 bases, in that order; junction bases with no gene match: 2. Per germline, CDR1 MNHEY and CDR2 SMNVEV (reference sequence). This CDR3 spans 15 amino acids.

The J gene is TRBJ1-4, the V gene TRBV2; tentatively, D is TRBD1 (6 bases). With 6 bases removed from V and 13 bases from J, the gap between germline ends came to 15 bases. This CDR3 spans 12 amino acids. Germline lookup yields CDR1 SNHLY and CDR2 FYNNEI. The DNA for the CDR3 is TGTGCCAGCAGACCCCCTGGGGGGGCACTGTTTTTT. Translating it yields CASRPPGGALFF.

V gene TRBV4-1 combines with J gene TRBJ2-3; 11 bases fit TRBD2. CDR3 size: 20 residues. The V and J ends lost 4 bases and 4 bases, in that order; junction bases with no gene match: 19. CDR1 and CDR2 from the germline V gene are MGHRA and YSYEKL. The CDR3 nucleotides are TGCGCCAGCAGCCCCCTGGGTAGCGGGGGGGAAATTTCTCCACCAGATACGCAGTATTTT. Translated, it gives CASSPLGSGGEISPPDTQYF.

In nucleotides, the CDR3 is TGTGCCAGCAGCGTAGACGCGGGAGGAAACAATGAGCAGTTCTTC. It encodes CASSVDAGGNNEQFF. The chain has TRBV9 and TRBJ2-1; 8 bases are shared with TRBD2. Germline values: CDR1 SGDLS, CDR2 YYNGEE. J lost 5 bases, V lost 0 bases, and 4 bases had no gene match. This CDR3 has 15 residues. Full variable domain (missing parts from reference TRBV9 and TRBJ2-1): DSGVTQTPKHLITATGQRVTLRCSPRSGDLSVYWYQQSLDQGLQFLIQYYNGEERAKGNILERFSAQQFPDLHSELNLSSLELGDSALYFCASSVDAGGNNEQFFGPGTRLTVL.

This clone has only a few counts. The chain uses TRBV6-1 and TRBJ1-4, with 7 positions matching TRBD1. CDR1 MNHNS and CDR2 SASEGT come from the germline V gene. The CDR3 contains 15 residues. Trimming removed 6 bases from V and 5 bases from J; junction bases left unmatched: 9. CDR3 coding DNA: TGTGCCAGCAGACAGCTAGGGGGCAACAATGAAAAACTGTTTTTT. Amino acids: CASRQLGGNNEKLFF.

The chain recombines TRBV13 with TRBJ1-5; TRBD1 is a possible D gene (5 bases). Germline V gives CDR1 PRHDT, CDR2 FYEKMQ (reference sequence). The CDR3 length is 13 residues. Trimming stripped 2 bases from V and 6 bases from J, with 8 bases between. DNA for the CDR3: TGTGCCAGCAGCTTACAGGGCGGTCAGCCCCAGCATTTT. Translated, it gives CASSLQGGQPQHF.

V is TRBV5-1 and J is TRBJ1-2; D is perhaps TRBD1 (5 bases). This CDR3 contains 14 residues. The germline V gene encodes CDR1 SGHRS and CDR2 YFSETQ. Between the trimmed V and J ends, which lost 0 bases and 8 bases, there was a span of 14 bases. This chain's CDR3 is CASSLGDSSGGYTF. CDR3 coding DNA: TGCGCCAGCAGCTTGGGGGACTCCTCGGGAGGCTACACCTTC.

This clone occurred once. This sequence joins TRBV10-3 and TRBJ1-2; D not resolved. The CDR3 length is 13 residues. Germline CDR1 ENHRY, CDR2 SYGVKD. Trimming took off 3 bases at V and 4 bases at J, with 9 bases between the two ends. This chain's CDR3 is CAISDQVGYGYTF. The CDR3 DNA reads TGTGCCATCAGTGATCAGGTCGGCTATGGCTACACCTTC.

The genes are TRBV9 and TRBJ2-7; D call uncertain. The V gene's germline CDR1 is SGDLS and CDR2 YYNGEE. The CDR3 consists of 15 residues. V was trimmed by 0 bases and J by 5 bases, leaving 15 bases between them. CDR3 sequence (DNA): TGTGCCAGCAGCGTAGGTGACTTTCAAAACGACGAGCAGTACTTC. It codes for CASSVGDFQNDEQYF.

J is TRBJ1-2 and V is TRBV21-1; the DNA was not compared with TRBD1, the D call given in the table. TRBV21-1 is given as a pseudogene. This CDR3 has 16 amino acids. The CDR3 DNA follows: TGTGCCAGCATTAATGGACAGGGCAGTGGTAGGTATGGCTACACCTTC. It encodes CASINGQGSGRYGYTF.

The genes are TRBV19 and TRBJ1-1; the D is unclear. Between the trimmed V and J ends, which lost 11 bases and 1 base, there was a span of 14 bases. Germline V gene lookup returns CDR1 LNHDA and CDR2 SQIVND (reference sequence). CDR3 length equals 13 residues. CDR3 in amino acids: CAVKREGNTEAFF. The CDR3 DNA sequence: TGTGCCGTCAAGCGGGAGGGGAACACTGAAGCTTTCTTT.